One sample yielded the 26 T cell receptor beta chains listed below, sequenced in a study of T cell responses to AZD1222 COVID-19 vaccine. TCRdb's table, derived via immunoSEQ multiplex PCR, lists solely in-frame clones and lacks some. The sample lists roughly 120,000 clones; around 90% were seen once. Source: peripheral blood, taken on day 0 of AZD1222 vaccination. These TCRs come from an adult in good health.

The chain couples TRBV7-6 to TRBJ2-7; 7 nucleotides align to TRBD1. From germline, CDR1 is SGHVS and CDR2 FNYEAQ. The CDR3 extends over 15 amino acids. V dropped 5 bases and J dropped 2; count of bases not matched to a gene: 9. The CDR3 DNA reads TGTGCCAGCAGCCCAACTAGGGACAGCGCCTACGAGCAGTACTTC. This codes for CASSPTRDSAYEQYF.

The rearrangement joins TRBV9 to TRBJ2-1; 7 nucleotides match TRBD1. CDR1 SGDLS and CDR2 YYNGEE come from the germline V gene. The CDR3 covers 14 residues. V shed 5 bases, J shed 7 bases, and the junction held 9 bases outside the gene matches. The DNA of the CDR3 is TGTGCCAGCAGGGATAACAGGGGCGGGAATGAGCAGTTCTTC. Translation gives CASRDNRGGNEQFF.

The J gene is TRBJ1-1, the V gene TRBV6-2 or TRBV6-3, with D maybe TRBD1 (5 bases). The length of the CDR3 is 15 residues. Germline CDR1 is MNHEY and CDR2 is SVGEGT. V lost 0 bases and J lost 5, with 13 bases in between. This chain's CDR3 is CASSYSNRGFTEAFF. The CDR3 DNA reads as TGTGCCAGCAGTTACTCGAACCGGGGCTTTACTGAAGCTTTCTTT.

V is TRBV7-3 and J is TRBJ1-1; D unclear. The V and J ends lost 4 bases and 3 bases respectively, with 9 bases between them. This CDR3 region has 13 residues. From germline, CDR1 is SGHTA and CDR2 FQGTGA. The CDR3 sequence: CASSSSGDTEAFF. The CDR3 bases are TGTGCCAGCAGCTCTTCGGGAGACACTGAAGCTTTCTTT.

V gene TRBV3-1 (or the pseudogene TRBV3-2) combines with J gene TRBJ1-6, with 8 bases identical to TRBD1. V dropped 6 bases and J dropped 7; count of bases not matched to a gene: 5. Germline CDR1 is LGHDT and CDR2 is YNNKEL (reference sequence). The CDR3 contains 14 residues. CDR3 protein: CASSPGGPNSPLHF. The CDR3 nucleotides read TGTGCCAGCAGTCCAGGGGGCCCCAATTCACCCCTCCACTTT.

CDR3: CASSVLSPGKNTEAFF. The CDR3 DNA follows: TGTGCCAGCAGCGTTCTTTCCCCGGGGAAGAACACTGAAGCTTTCTTT. The chain carries TRBV9 and TRBJ1-1; the D is unclear. V was trimmed by 2 bases and J by 1 base, leaving 15 bases between them. The CDR3 has 16 residues. Germline values: CDR1 SGDLS, CDR2 YYNGEE.

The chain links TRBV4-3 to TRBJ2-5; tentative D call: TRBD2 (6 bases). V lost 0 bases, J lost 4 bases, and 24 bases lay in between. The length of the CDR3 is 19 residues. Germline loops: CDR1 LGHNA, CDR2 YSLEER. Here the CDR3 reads CASSQDSGKGLSFRETQYF. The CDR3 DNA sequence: TGCGCCAGCAGCCAAGATAGCGGTAAGGGGCTTTCGTTTCGAGAGACCCAGTACTTC.

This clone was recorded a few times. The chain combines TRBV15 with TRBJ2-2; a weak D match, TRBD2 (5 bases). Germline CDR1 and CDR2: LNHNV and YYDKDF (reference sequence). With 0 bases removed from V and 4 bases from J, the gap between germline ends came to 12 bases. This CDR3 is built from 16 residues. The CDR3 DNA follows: TGTGCCACCAGCAGAGATACAGCGGTTGGCACCGGGGAGCTGTTTTTT. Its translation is CATSRDTAVGTGELFF.

CDR3 DNA: TGTGCCAGCAGCGTTGGGGATACCAATTCACCCCTCCACTTT. Amino acids: CASSVGDTNSPLHF. The chain links TRBV9 to TRBJ1-6; D is undetermined. Trimming cost V 2 bases and J 7 bases, with 10 bases left between them. The V gene's germline CDR1 is SGDLS and CDR2 YYNGEE. This CDR3 is built from 14 residues.

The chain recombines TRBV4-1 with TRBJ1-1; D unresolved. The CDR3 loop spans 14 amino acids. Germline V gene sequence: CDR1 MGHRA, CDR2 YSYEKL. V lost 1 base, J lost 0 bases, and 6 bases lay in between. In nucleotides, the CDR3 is TGCGCCAGCAGCCAAGGACATATGAACACTGAAGCTTTCTTT. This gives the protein CASSQGHMNTEAFF.

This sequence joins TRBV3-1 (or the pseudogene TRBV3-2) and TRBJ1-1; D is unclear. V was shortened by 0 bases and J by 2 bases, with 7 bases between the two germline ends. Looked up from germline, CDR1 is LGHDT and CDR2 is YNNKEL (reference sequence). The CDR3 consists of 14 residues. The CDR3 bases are TGTGCCAGCAGCCAAGACGGCCTCAACACTGAAGCTTTCTTT. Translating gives CASSQDGLNTEAFF.

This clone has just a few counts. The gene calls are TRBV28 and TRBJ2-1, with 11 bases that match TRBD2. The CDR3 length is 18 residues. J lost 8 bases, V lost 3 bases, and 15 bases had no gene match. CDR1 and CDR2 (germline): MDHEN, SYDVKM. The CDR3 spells CASSFYKGGSGRVDEQFF. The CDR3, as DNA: TGTGCCAGCAGTTTCTATAAGGGGGGTAGCGGGAGGGTCGATGAGCAGTTCTTC.

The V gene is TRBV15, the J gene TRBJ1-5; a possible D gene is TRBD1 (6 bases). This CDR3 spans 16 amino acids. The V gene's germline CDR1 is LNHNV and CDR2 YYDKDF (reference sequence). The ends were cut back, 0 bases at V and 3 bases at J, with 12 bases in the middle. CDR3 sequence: CATSREARGLNQPQHF. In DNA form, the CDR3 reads TGTGCCACCAGCAGAGAGGCCAGGGGTCTCAATCAGCCCCAGCATTTT.

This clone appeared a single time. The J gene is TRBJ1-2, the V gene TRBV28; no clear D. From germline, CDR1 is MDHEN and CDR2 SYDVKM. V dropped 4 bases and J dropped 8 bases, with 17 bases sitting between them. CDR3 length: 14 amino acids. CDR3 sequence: CASSSHGVGYGYTF. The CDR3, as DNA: TGTGCCAGCAGTTCCCACGGGGTAGGGTACGGCTACACCTTC.

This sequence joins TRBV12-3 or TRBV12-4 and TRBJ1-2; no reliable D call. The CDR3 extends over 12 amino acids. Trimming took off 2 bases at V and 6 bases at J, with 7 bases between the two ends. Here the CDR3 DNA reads TGTGCCAGCAGTTTATGGCGGGATGGCTACACCTTC. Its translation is CASSLWRDGYTF.

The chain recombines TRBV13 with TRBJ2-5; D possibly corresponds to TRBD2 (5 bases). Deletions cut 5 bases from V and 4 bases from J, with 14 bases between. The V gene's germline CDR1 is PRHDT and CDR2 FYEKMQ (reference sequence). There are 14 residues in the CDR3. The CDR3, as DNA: TGTGCCAGCAGCCCGCTCACTAGAGGAGAGACCCAGTACTTC. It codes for CASSPLTRGETQYF.

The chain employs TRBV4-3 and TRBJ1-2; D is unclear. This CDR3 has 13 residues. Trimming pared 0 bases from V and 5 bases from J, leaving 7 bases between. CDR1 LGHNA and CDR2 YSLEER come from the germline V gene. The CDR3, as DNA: TGCGCCAGCAGCCAAGATCAACGGTATGGCTACACCTTC. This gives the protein CASSQDQRYGYTF.

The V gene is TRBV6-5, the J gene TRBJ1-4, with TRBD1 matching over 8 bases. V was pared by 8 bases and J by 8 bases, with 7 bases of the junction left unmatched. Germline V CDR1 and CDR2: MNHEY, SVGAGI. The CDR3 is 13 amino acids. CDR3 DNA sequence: TGTGCCAGCTCTGGACAGGGAAACGAAAAACTGTTTTTT. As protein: CASSGQGNEKLFF.

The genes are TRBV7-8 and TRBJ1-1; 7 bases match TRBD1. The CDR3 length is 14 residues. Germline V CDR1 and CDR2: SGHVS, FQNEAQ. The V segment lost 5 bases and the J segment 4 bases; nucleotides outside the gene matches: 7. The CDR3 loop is CASSLQGGVTEAFF. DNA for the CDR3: TGTGCCAGCAGCCTTCAGGGGGGGGTCACTGAAGCTTTCTTT.

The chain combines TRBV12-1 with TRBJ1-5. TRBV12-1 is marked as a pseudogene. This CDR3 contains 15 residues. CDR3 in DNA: TGTGCCAGCAGCTTTGGGGTCCCTAGCAATCAGCCCCAGCATTTT. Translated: CASSFGVPSNQPQHF.

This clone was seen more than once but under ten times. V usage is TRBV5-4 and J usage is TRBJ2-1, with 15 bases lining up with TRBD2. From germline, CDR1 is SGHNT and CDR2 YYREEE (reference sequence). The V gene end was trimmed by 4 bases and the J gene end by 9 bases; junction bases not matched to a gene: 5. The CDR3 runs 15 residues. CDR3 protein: CASSRGLAGGTEQFF. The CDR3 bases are TGTGCCAGCAGCCGCGGACTAGCGGGGGGGACTGAGCAGTTCTTC.

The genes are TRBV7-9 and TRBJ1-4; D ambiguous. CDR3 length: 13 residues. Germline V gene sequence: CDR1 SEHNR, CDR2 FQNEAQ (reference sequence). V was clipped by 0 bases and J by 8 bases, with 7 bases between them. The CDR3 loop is CASSLAPSEKLFF. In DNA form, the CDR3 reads TGTGCCAGCAGCTTAGCGCCTTCAGAAAAACTGTTTTTT.

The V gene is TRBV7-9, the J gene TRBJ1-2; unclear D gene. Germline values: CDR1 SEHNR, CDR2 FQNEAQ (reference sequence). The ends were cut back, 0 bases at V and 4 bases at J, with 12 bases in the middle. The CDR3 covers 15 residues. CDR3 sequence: CASSLALSTLYGYTF. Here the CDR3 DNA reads TGTGCCAGCAGCTTAGCGCTATCGACACTCTATGGCTACACCTTC.

The CDR3 loop reads CASSVGRTYGYTF. As DNA, the CDR3 is TGTGCCAGCAGCGTTGGGCGGACCTATGGCTACACCTTC. V usage is TRBV9 and J usage is TRBJ1-2; D not resolved. CDR1 is SGDLS and CDR2 is YYNGEE in the germline V gene. There are 13 residues in the CDR3. The germline V and J ends were trimmed by 2 bases and 4 bases, with 9 bases remaining between them.

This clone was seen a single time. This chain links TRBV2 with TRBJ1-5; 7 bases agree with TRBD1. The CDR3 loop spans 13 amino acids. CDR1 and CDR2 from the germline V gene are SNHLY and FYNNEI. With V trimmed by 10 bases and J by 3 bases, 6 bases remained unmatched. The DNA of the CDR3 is TGTGCCACCCAGGACAGGTTCAATCAGCCCCAGCATTTT. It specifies CATQDRFNQPQHF.

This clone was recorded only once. Here the CDR3 DNA reads TGTGCCAGCAGCGTAGGGGGACAGAGAAATGAAAAACTGTTTTTT. This sequence encodes CASSVGGQRNEKLFF. The chain employs TRBV9 and TRBJ1-4, with 7 bases identical to TRBD1. Looked up from germline, CDR1 is SGDLS and CDR2 is YYNGEE. V shed 0 bases, J shed 5 bases, and the junction held 4 bases outside the gene matches. The CDR3 has 15 residues.